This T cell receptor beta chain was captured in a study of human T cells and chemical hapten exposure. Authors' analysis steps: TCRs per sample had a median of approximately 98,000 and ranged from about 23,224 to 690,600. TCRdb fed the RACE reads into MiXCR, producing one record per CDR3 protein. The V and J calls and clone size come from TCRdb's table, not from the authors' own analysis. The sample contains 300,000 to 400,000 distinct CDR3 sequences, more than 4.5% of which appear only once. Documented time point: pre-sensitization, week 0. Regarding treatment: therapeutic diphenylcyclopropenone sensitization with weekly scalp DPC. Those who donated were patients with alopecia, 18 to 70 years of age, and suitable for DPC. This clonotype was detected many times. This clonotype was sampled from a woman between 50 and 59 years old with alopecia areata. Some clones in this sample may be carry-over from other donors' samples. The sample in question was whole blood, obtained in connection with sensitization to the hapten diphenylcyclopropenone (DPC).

In DNA, the CDR3 is TGTGCCAGCAGCCCTAGCCAGGAACGCACAGATACGCAGTATTTT. This encodes CASSPSQERTDTQYF. The genes are TRBV28 and TRBJ2-3; D possibly corresponds to TRBD2 (5 bases). This CDR3 is 15 amino acids long. Trimming stripped 6 bases from V and 1 base from J, with 14 bases between. The germline gives CDR1 MDHEN, CDR2 SYDVKM.